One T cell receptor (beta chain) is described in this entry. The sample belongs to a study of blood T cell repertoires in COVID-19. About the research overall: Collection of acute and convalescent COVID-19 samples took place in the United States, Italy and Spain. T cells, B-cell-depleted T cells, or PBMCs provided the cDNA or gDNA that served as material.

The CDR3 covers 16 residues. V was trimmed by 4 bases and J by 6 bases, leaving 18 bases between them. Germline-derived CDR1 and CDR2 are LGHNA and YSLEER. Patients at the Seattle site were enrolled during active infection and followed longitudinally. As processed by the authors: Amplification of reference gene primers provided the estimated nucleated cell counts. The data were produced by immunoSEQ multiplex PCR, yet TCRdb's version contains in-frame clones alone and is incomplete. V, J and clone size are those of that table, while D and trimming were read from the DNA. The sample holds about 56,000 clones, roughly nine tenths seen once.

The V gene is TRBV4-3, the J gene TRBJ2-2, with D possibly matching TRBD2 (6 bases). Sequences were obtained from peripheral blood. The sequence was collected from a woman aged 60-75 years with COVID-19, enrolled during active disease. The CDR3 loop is CASSPVGSKKAGELFF. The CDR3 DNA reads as TGCGCCAGCAGCCCAGTCGGGAGTAAGAAGGCCGGGGAGCTGTTTTTT.